The T cell receptor beta chain described here comes from a study of blood T cell repertoires in COVID-19. Study-level information: Spain, Italy and the United States supplied samples that represented acute and convalescent COVID-19. PBMCs, B-cell-depleted T cells, or T cells were the source of the cDNA or gDNA that made up the material.

Source study methods: Estimation of nucleated cell counts relied on the amplification of reference gene primers. Clones were read by immunoSEQ multiplex PCR, and TCRdb kept only the in-frame ones, dropping some. V and J calls plus clone size are reproduced from that table; the DNA served to infer D and trimming. The table has about 260,000 clones, over 80% seen once. CDR1 PRHDT and CDR2 FYEKMQ come from the germline V gene (reference sequence). V lost 2 bases, J lost 4 bases, and 9 bases lay in between. The length of the CDR3 is 14 residues. Patients at the Seattle site were enrolled during active infection and followed longitudinally. This clone was detected once.

The rearrangement uses TRBV13 and TRBJ2-4; tentatively, D is TRBD2 (5 bases). The sequence was collected from a woman in her 70s with COVID-19, enrolled during active disease. The sequenced sample was peripheral blood. The CDR3 spells CASSLTPGKNIQYF. For the CDR3, the DNA is TGTGCCAGCAGCTTAACCCCGGGAAAAAACATTCAGTACTTC.